This T cell receptor (beta chain) was recovered during a study of blood T cell repertoires in COVID-19. Study context: From the United States, Italy and Spain came samples of acute and convalescent COVID-19. PBMCs, B-cell-depleted T cells, or T cells provided the cDNA or gDNA that made up the material.

Patients in Seattle were enrolled during active infection, then followed longitudinally. As originally analysed: Reference gene primer amplification gave estimated nucleated cell counts. This table comes from immunoSEQ multiplex PCR, and its TCRdb copy is limited to in-frame clones, with some not included. V and J calls plus clone size are reproduced from that table; the DNA served to infer D and trimming. The data show roughly 320,000 clones, about 90% seen once. V lost 5 bases, J lost 3 bases, and 2 bases stayed unmatched. Germline V gene data show CDR1 as SGHRS and CDR2 as YFSETQ. The CDR3 totals 14 residues.

Sequenced input: peripheral blood. This clonotype was obtained from a woman aged 30 to 39 with COVID-19, enrolled during active disease. V usage is TRBV5-1 and J usage is TRBJ1-4; 9 bases are shared with TRBD1. CDR3 amino acids: CASSTGGPNEKLFF. The CDR3 DNA sequence: TGCGCCAGCAGTACAGGGGGCCCTAATGAAAAACTGTTTTTT.